This entry lists 3 T cell receptor beta chains sequenced from one sample in a study of T cells in Graves' hyperthyroidism and ophthalmopathy. There were TCR beta CDR3 regions amplified from RNA transcripts. TCR CDR3 regions were first amplified by RT-PCR with HTBI primers. Each CDR3 protein is one row after TCRdb ran MiXCR on the multiplex PCR reads. The sample has 300,000 to 450,000 distinct CDR3 sequences; around a quarter are singletons. Input material: blood. These receptors were obtained from a man in his fifties or sixties with Graves' hyperthyroidism.

The gene calls are TRBV11-3 and TRBJ1-1; 9 bases align to TRBD1. V was pared by 4 bases and J by 6 bases, with 12 bases of the junction left unmatched. Germline V gene data show CDR1 as SGHNT and CDR2 as YENEEA. This CDR3 has 16 amino acids. CDR3 protein: CASSSRDRVERPEAFF. Written as DNA, the CDR3 is TGTGCCAGCAGCTCCCGGGACAGGGTTGAACGGCCTGAAGCTTTCTTT.

This clonotype was found a few times. The rearrangement joins TRBV29-1 to TRBJ2-5; D may be TRBD1 (5 bases). V lost 4 bases to trimming and J lost 0 bases, with 12 bases between them. The CDR3 is 14 amino acids. Germline CDR1 is SQVTM and CDR2 is ANQGSEA. Here the CDR3 reads CSVGSGWYQETQYF. DNA of the CDR3: TGCAGCGTTGGGTCAGGGTGGTACCAAGAGACCCAGTACTTC.

This chain links TRBV28 with TRBJ1-3; no definite D call. CDR1 and CDR2 (germline): MDHEN, SYDVKM. This CDR3 has 13 residues. With 4 bases removed from V and 1 base from J, the gap between germline ends came to 5 bases. The CDR3 loop is CASSWGSGNTIYF. CDR3 bases: TGTGCCAGCAGTTGGGGATCTGGAAACACCATATATTTT.